This T cell receptor (beta chain) derives from a study of patients and donors after allogeneic stem cell transplantation. Germline V gene data show CDR1 as SEHNR and CDR2 as FQNEAQ (reference sequence). The CDR3 contains 14 residues. J lost 5 bases, V lost 5 bases, and 2 bases had no gene match. TCRdb reanalysed the RT-PCR reads using MiXCR and keeps one entry per CDR3 protein. Of tens of thousands of distinct CDR3 sequences listed, roughly 29% are singletons. The source is a human donor who was either an allogeneic HSCT recipient or a stem cell or donor lymphocyte infusion donor (not recorded which). It is not recorded whose cells these are; they may come from a transplant donor. The sequencing sample was made of blood, either unsorted or a sorted T cell fraction (not recorded which). This sequence joins TRBV7-9 and TRBJ1-5; 11 nucleotides agree with TRBD1. The DNA of the CDR3 is TGTGCCAGCAGCCCGGACAGGGGGCATCAGCCCCAGCATTTT. Protein product: CASSPDRGHQPQHF.